This entry concerns a single TCR beta chain. The sample originates from a study of blood T cell repertoires in COVID-19. This CDR3 region has 15 residues. Per germline, CDR1 SGHTA and CDR2 FQGNSA. The V segment lost 1 base and the J segment 9 bases; nucleotides outside the gene matches: 4. Data came from immunoSEQ multiplex PCR; TCRdb stores just in-frame clones and leaves some out. Here the sample spans a few hundred thousand clones, around 85% being singletons. The clonotype originates from a woman aged 55-69 years who had recovered from COVID-19. V gene TRBV7-2 combines with J gene TRBJ2-1; 12 bases line up with TRBD2. The sample consisted of PBMCs or T cells enriched from blood (not recorded which). CDR3: CASSLGLAGGREQFF. The CDR3 nucleotides read TGTGCCAGCAGCTTAGGGCTAGCGGGGGGGCGTGAGCAGTTCTTC.